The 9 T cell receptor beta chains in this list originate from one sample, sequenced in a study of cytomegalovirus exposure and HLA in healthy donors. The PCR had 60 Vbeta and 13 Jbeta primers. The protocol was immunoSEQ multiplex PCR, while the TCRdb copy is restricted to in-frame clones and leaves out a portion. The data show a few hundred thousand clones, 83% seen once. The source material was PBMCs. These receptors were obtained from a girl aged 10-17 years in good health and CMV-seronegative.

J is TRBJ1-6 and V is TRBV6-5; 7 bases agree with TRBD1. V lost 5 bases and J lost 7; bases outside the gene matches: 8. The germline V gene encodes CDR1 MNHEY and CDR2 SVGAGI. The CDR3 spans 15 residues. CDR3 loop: CASSGRGQPNSPLHF. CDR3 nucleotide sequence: TGTGCCAGCAGTGGTCGGGGACAGCCCAATTCACCCCTCCACTTT.

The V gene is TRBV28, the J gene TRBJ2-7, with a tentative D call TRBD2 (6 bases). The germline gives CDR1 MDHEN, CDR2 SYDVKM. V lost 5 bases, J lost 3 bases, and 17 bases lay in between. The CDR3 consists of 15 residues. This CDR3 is CASSPLRDLYYEQYF. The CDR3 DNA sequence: TGTGCCAGCAGTCCACTCCGGGACTTATACTACGAGCAGTACTTC.

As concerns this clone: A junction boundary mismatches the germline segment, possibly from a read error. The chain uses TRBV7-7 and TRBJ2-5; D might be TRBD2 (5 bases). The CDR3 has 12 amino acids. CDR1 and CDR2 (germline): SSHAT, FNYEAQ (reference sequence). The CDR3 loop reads CASSQDAGPHYF. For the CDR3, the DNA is TGTGCTAGCAGCCAAGACGCGGGCCCCCACTACTTC. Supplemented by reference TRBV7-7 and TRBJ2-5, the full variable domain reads GAGVSQSPRYKVTKRGQDVTLRCDPISSHATLYWYQQALGQGPEFLTYFNYEAQPDKSGLPSDRFSAERPEGSISTLTIQRTEQRDSAMYRCASSQDAGPHYFGPGTRLLVL.

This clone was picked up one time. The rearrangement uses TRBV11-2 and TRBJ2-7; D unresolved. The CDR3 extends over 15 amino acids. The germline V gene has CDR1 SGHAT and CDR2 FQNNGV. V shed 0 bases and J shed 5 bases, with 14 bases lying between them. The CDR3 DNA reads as TGTGCCAGCAGCTTAGATGTCCAAGGCGCGGACGAGCAGTACTTC. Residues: CASSLDVQGADEQYF.

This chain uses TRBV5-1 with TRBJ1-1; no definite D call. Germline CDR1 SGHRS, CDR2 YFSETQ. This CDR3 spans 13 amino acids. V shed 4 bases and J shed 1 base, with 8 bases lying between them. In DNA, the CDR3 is TGCGCCAGCAGCCGGCCGGGGAACACTGAAGCTTTCTTT. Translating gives CASSRPGNTEAFF.

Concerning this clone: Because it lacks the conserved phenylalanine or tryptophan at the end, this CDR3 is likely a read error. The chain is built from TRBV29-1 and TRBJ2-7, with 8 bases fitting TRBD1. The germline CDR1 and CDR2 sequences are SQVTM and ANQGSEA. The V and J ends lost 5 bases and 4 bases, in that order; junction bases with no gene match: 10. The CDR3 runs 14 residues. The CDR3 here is CSVMGRQGTYEQYL. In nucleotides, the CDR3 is TGCAGCGTTATGGGGCGACAGGGGACGTACGAGCAGTACCTC.

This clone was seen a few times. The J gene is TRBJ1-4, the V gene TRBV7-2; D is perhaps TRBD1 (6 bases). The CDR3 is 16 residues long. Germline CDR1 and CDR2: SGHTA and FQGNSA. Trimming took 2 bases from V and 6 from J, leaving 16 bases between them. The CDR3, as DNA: TGTGCCAGCAGCTTAAGGCCGGGACATGGGGATGAAAAACTGTTTTTT. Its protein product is CASSLRPGHGDEKLFF.

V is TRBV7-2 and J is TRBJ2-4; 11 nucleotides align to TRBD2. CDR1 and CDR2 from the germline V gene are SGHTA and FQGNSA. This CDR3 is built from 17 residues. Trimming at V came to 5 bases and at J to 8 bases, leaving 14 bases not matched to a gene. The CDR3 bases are TGTGCCAGCAGCCCTGCGACTAGCGGGGCCCGGAGGGACATTCAGTACTTC. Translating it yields CASSPATSGARRDIQYF.

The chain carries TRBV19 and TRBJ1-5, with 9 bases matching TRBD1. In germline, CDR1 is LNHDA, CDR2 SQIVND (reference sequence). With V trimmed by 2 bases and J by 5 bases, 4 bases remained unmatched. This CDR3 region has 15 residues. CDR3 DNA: TGTGCCAGTAGTATAACAGGGACAGGGCATCAGCCCCAGCATTTT. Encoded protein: CASSITGTGHQPQHF.